The clone carrying this T cell receptor beta chain was seen at least ten times. The antigen remains unidentified. Using its own MiXCR run on the 5' RACE reads, TCRdb lists one record per CDR3 protein. The sample lists under 35,000 distinct CDR3 sequences, less than 8% occurring once. The data are from a study of T-cell memory formation after mild COVID-19. Study information: Clusters were largely donor specific.

General study findings and limits: Memory cells collected pre-infection included some clones that later responded, suggesting cross-reactive memory joined. Clones which contracted sat mainly in CM and EM if CD4+, and in EMRA if CD8+. Proof of SARS-CoV-2 specificity was absent for the second-wave clones that crested on day 37.

Sequencing input: PBMCs or a T cell subset sorted from them (not recorded which). The TCR sequence derives from an adult woman who had mild COVID-19 (a few samples of this study predate the infection). Cell type and time point are not known.

Written as DNA, the CDR3 is TGTGCCAGCAGTAAAACCCCTAGTGGGGATGAGCAGTTCTTC. Its protein is CASSKTPSGDEQFF. The V gene is TRBV27, the J gene TRBJ2-1; D is unresolved. V was cut by 5 bases and J by 8 bases, with 16 bases left in between. The CDR3 contains 14 residues. Germline V gives CDR1 MNHEY, CDR2 SMNVEV (reference sequence).